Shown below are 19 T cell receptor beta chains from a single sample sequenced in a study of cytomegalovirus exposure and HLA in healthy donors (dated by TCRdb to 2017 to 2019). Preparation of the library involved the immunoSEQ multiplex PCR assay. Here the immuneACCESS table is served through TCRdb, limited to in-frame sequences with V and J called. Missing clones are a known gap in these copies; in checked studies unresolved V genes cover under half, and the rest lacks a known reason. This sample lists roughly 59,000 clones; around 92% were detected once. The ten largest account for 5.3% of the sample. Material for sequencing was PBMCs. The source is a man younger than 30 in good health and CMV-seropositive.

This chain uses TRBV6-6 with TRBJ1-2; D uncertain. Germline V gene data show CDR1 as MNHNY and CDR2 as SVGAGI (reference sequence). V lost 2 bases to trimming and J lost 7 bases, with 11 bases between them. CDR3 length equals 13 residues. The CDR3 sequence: CASSYRSNSGYTF. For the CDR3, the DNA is TGTGCCAGCAGTTACCGCAGTAATTCTGGCTACACCTTC.

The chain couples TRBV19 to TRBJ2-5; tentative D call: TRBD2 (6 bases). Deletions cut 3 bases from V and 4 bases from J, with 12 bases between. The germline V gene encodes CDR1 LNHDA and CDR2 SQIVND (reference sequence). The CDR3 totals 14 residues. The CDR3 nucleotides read TGTGCCAGTAGTATGCAGGTGGGGGGAGAGACCCAGTACTTC. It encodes CASSMQVGGETQYF.

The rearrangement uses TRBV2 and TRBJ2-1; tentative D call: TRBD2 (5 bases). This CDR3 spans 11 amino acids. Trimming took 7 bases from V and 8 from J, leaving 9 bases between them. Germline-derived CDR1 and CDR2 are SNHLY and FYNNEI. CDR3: CASTRLYEQFF. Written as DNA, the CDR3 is TGTGCCAGCACGCGACTATATGAGCAGTTCTTC.

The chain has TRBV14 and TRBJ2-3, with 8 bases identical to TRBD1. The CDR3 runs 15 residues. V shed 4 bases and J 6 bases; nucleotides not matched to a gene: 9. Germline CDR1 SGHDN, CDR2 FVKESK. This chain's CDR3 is CASSPRGQGTDTQYF. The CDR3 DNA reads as TGTGCCAGCAGCCCCCGCGGACAGGGTACCGATACGCAGTATTTT.

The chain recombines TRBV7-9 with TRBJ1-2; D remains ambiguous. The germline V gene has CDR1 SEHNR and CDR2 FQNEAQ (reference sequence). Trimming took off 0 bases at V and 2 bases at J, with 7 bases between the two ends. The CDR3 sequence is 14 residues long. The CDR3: CASSLASGNYGYTF. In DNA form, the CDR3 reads TGTGCCAGCAGCTTAGCATCAGGAAACTATGGCTACACCTTC.

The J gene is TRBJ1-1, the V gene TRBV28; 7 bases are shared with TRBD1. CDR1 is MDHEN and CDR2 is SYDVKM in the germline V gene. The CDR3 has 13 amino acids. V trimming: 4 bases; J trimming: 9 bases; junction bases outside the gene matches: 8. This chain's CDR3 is CASSSLDRDKAFF. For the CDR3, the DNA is TGTGCCAGCAGTTCACTAGACAGGGATAAAGCTTTCTTT.

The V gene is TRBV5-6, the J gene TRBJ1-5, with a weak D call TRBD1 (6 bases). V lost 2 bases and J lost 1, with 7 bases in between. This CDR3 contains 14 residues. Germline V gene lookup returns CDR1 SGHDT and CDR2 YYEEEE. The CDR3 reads CASSFQGSNQPQHF. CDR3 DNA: TGTGCCAGCAGCTTTCAGGGGAGCAATCAGCCCCAGCATTTT.

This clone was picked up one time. The CDR3 region has the DNA TGTGCCAGCAGATTCGGACTAGCGGGAGATACGCAGTATTTT. Amino acids: CASRFGLAGDTQYF. The chain combines TRBV27 with TRBJ2-3, with TRBD2 matching over 11 bases. Germline assignment: CDR1 MNHEY and CDR2 SMNVEV (reference sequence). With V trimmed by 6 bases and J by 5 bases, 4 bases remained unmatched. The CDR3 loop spans 14 amino acids.

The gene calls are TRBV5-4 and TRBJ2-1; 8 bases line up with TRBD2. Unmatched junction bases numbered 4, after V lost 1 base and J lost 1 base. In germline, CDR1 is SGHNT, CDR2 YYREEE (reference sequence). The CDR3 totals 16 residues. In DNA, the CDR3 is TGTGCCAGCAGCTTGCCGGCGGGAGGTTCCTACAATGAGCAGTTCTTC. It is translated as CASSLPAGGSYNEQFF.

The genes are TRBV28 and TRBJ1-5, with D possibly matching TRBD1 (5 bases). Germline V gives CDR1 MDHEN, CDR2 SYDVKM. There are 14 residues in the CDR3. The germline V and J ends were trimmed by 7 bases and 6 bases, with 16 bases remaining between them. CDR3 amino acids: CASTPGGEGQPQHF. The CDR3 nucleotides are TGTGCCAGCACCCCGGGGGGGGAGGGTCAGCCCCAGCATTTT. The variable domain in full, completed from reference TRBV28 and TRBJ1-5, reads DVKVTQSSRYLVKRTGEKVFLECVQDMDHENMFWYRQDPGLGLRLIYFSYDVKMKEKGDIPEGYSVSREKKERFSLILESASTNQTSMYLCASTPGGEGQPQHFGDGTRLSIL.

DNA of the CDR3: TGTGCCACCGGACTAGCGGGAGTCACCGGGGAGCTGTTTTTT. Translated, it gives CATGLAGVTGELFF. This sequence joins TRBV2 and TRBJ2-2; 13 bases agree with TRBD2. In germline, CDR1 is SNHLY, CDR2 FYNNEI. CDR3 size: 14 residues. J gave up 4 bases and V 10 bases, and 3 bases lay outside the gene matches.

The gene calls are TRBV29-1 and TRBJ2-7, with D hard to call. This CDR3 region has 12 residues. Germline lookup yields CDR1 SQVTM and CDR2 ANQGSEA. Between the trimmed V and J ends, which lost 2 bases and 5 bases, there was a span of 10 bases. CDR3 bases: TGCAGCGTTGAATTGGTCCGGGACGAGCAGTACTTC. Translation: CSVELVRDEQYF.

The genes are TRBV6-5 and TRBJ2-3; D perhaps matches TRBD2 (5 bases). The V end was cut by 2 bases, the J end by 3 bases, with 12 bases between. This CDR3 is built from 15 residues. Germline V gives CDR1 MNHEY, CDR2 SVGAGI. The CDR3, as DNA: TGTGCCAGCAGTTACACGTTCTCGGGGACAGATACGCAGTATTTT. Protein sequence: CASSYTFSGTDTQYF.

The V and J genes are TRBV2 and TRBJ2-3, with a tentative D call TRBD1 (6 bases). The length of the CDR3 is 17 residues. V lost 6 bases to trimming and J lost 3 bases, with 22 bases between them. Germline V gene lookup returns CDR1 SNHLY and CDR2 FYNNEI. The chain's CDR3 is CASRERGLQSRTDTQYF. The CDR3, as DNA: TGTGCCAGCAGGGAGAGGGGGTTGCAAAGTAGGACAGATACGCAGTATTTT.

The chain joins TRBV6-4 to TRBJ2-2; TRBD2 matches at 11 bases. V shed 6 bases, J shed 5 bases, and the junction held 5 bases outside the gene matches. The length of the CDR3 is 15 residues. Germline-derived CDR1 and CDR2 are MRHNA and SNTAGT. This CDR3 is CASSPGLADTGELFF. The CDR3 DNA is TGTGCCAGCAGCCCGGGACTAGCGGATACCGGGGAGCTGTTTTTT.

In nucleotides, the CDR3 is TGTGCCAGCAGTTTCAGGAATGATGAGCAGTTCTTC. Amino acid sequence: CASSFRNDEQFF. The chain is built from TRBV28 and TRBJ2-1; no clear D gene. The CDR3 extends over 12 amino acids. Germline assignment: CDR1 MDHEN and CDR2 SYDVKM. The V gene lost 3 bases and the J gene lost 8 bases, with 8 bases spanning the gap. Using reference TRBV28 and TRBJ2-1 for the parts outside the CDR3, the full variable domain is DVKVTQSSRYLVKRTGEKVFLECVQDMDHENMFWYRQDPGLGLRLIYFSYDVKMKEKGDIPEGYSVSREKKERFSLILESASTNQTSMYLCASSFRNDEQFFGPGTRLTVL.

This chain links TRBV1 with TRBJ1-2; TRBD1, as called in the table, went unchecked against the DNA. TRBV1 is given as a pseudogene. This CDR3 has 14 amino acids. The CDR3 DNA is TGCACCAGCAGCCAAGCGACAGGGCCCTATGGCTACACCTTC. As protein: CTSSQATGPYGYTF.

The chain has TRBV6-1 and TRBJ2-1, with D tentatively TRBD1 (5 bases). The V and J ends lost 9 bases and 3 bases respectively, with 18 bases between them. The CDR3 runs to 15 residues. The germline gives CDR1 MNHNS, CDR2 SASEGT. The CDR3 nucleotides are TGTGCCAGTCAGGATGGCTGGGGCGTCTACAATGAGCAGTTCTTC. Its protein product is CASQDGWGVYNEQFF.

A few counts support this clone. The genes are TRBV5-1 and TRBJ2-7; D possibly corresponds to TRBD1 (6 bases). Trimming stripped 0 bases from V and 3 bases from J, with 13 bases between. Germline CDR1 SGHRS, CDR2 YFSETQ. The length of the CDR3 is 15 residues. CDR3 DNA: TGCGCCAGCAGCTTGGCGCAGGGGCTACTCTACGAGCAGTACTTC. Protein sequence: CASSLAQGLLYEQYF.